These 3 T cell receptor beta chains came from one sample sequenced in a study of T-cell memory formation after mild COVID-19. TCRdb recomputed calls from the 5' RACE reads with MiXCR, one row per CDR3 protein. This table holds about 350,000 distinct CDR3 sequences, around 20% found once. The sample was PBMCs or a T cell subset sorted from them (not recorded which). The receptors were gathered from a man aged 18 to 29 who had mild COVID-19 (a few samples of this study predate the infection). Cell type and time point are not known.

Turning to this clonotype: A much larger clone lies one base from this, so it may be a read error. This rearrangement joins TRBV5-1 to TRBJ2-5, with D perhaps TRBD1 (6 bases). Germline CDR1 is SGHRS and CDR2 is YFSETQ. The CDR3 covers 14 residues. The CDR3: CAGSPIWGRETQYF. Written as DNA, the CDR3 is TGCGCCGGCAGCCCAATTTGGGGGCGAGAGACCCAGTACTTC.

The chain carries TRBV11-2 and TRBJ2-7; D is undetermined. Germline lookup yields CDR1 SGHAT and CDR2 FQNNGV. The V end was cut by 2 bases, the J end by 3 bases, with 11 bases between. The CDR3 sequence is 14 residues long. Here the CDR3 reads CASSLRANFYEQYF. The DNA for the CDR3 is TGTGCCAGCAGCTTACGGGCGAATTTCTACGAGCAGTACTTC. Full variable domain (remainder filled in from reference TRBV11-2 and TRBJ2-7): EAGVAQSPRYKIIEKRQSVAFWCNPISGHATLYWYQQILGQGPKLLIQFQNNGVVDDSQLPKDRFSAERLKGVDSTLKIQPAKLEDSAVYLCASSLRANFYEQYFGPGTRLTVT.

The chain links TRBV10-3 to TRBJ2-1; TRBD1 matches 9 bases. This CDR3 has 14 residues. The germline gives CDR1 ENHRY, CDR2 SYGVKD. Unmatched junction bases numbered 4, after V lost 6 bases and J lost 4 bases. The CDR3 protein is CAIRTGQGYNEQFF. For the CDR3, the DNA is TGTGCCATCAGGACGGGACAGGGATACAATGAGCAGTTCTTC.